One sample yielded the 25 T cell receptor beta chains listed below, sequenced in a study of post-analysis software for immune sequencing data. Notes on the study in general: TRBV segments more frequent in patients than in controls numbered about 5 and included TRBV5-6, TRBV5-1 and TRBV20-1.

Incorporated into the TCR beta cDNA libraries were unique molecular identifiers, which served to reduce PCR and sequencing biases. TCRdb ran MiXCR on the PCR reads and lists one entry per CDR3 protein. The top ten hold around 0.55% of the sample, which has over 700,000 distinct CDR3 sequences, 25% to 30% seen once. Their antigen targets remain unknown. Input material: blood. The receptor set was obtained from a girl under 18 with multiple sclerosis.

Here the CDR3 DNA reads TGTGCCAGCAGTTCCGACCTCTCTGAACGGGATACGCAGTATTTT. This gives the protein CASSSDLSERDTQYF. The chain recombines TRBV28 with TRBJ2-3, with D uncertain. The CDR3 totals 15 residues. CDR1 and CDR2 from the germline V gene are MDHEN and SYDVKM. The V end lost 4 bases, the J end lost 6 bases, and 17 bases lay between the germline ends. Combining the CDR3 with reference TRBV28 and TRBJ2-3 gives the whole variable domain DVKVTQSSRYLVKRTGEKVFLECVQDMDHENMFWYRQDPGLGLRLIYFSYDVKMKEKGDIPEGYSVSREKKERFSLILESASTNQTSMYLCASSSDLSERDTQYFGPGTRLTVL.

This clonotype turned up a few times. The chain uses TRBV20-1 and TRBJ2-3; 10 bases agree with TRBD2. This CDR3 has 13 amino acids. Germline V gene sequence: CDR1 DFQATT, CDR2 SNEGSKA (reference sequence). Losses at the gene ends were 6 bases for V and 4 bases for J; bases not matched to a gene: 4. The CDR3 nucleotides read TGCAGTGCCAGCGGACTAGCGGCAGATACGCAGTATTTT. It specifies CSASGLAADTQYF.

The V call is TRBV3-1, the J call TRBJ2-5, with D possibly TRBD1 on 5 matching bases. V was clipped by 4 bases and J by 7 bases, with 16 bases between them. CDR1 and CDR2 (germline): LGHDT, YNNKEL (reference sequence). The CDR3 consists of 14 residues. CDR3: CASSPLGQSGTQYF. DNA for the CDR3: TGTGCCAGCAGCCCCCTAGGACAATCCGGGACCCAGTACTTC.

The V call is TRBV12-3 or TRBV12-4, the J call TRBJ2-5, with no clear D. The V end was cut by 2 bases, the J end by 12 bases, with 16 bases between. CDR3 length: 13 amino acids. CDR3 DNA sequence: TGTGCCAGCAGTTTAATGGCGGAAACACGGGAGTACTTC. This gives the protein CASSLMAETREYF.

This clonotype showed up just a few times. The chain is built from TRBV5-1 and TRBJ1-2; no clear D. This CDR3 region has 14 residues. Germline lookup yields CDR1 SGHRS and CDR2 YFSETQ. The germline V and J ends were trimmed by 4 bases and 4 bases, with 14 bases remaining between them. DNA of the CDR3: TGCGCCAGCAGCCCCCCCCTGGGATCCTATGGCTACACCTTC. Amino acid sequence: CASSPPLGSYGYTF.

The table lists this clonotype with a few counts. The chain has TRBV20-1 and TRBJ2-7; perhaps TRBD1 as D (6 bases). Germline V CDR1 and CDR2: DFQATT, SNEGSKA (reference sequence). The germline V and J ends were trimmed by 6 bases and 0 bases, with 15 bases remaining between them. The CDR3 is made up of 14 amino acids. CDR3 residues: CSALRTVLSYEQYF. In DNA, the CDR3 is TGCAGTGCCCTAAGGACAGTCCTCTCCTACGAGCAGTACTTC.

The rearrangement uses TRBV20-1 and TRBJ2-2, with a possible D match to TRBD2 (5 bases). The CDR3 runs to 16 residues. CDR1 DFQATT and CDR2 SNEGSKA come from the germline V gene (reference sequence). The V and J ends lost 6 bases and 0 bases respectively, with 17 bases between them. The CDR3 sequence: CSAKRFERPNTGELFF. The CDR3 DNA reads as TGCAGTGCCAAAAGGTTCGAGCGGCCGAACACCGGGGAGCTGTTTTTT.

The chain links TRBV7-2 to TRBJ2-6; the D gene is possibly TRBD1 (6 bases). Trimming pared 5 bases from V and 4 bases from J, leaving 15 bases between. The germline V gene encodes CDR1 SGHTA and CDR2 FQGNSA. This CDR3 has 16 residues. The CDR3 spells CASSDSRTAGANVLTF. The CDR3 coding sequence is TGTGCCAGCAGCGATTCCAGGACAGCCGGGGCCAACGTCCTGACTTTC.

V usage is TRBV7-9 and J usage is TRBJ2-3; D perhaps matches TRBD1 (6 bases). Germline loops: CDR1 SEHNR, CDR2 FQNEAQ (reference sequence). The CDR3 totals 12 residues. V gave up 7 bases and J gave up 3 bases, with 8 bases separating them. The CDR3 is CASTDSTDTQYF. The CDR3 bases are TGTGCCAGCACGGACAGTACAGATACGCAGTATTTT.

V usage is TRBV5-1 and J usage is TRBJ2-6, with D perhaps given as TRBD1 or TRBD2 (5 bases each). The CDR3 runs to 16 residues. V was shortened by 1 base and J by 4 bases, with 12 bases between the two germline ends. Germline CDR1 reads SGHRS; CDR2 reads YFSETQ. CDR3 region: CASSLRLGVGANVLTF. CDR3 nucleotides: TGCGCCAGCAGCTTGCGGCTGGGGGTGGGGGCCAACGTCCTGACTTTC.

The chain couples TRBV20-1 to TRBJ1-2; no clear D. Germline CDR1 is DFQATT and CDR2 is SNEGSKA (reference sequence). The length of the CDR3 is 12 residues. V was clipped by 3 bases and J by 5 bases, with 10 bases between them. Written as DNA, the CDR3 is TGCAGTGCTAGGACAAATATTTATGGCTACACCTTC. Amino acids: CSARTNIYGYTF.

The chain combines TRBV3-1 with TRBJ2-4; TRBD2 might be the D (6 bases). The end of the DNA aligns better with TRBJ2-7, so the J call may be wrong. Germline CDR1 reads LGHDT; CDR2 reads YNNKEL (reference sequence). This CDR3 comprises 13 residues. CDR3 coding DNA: TGTGCCAGCAGCCAATGGAGGGGCTACGAGCAGTACTTC. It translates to CASSQWRGYEQYF.

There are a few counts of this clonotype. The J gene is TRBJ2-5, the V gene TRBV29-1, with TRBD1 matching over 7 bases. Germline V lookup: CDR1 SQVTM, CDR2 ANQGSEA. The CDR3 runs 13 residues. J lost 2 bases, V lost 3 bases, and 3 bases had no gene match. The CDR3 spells CSVDWDSQETQYF. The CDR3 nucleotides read TGCAGCGTTGACTGGGACAGTCAAGAGACCCAGTACTTC.

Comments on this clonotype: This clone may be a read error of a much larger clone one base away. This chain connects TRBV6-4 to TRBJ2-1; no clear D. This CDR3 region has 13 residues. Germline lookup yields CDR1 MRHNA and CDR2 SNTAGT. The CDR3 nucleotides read TGTACCAGCAGTGCCTCCGATAAGTCGAAGCAGTTCTTC. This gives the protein CTSSASDKSKQFF.

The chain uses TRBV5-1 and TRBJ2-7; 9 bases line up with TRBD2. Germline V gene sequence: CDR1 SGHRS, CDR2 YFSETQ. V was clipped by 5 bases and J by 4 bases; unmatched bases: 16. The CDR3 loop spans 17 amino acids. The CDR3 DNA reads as TGCGCCAGCAGGCCGGGACAGCTCCTAGCGGGGTCGTACGAGCAGTACTTC. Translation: CASRPGQLLAGSYEQYF. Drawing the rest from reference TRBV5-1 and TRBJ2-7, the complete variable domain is KAGVTQTPRYLIKTRGQQVTLSCSPISGHRSVSWYQQTPGQGLQFLFEYFSETQRNKGNFPGRFSGRQFSNSRSEMNVSTLELGDSALYLCASRPGQLLAGSYEQYFGPGTRLTVT.

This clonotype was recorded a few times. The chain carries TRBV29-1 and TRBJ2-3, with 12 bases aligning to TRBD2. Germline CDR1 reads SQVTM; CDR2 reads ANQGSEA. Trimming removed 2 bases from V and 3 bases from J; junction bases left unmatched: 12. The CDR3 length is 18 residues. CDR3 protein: CSVESFLAGGLQTDTQYF. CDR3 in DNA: TGCAGCGTTGAATCGTTTCTAGCGGGAGGGCTCCAAACAGATACGCAGTATTTT.

CDR3 bases: TGTGCCAGCAGCGTAGTGGGATCGCCCCTCCACTTT. Its translation is CASSVVGSPLHF. The genes are TRBV9 and TRBJ1-6; D unclear. Germline CDR1 reads SGDLS; CDR2 reads YYNGEE. The CDR3 covers 12 residues. The V end lost 0 bases, the J end lost 13 bases, and 8 bases lay between the germline ends.

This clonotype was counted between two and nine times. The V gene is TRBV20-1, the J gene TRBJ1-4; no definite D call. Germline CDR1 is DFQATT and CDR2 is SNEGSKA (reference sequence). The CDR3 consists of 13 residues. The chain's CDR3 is CRVSRGTNEKLFF. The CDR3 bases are TGCAGGGTTTCTCGTGGGACTAATGAAAAACTGTTTTTT.

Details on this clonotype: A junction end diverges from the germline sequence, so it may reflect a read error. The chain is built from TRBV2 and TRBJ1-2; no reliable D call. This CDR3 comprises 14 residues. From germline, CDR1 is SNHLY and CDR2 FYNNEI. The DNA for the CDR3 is TGTGCCAGCAGTGATGGTATCGTCGGCTATAGCTACACCTTC. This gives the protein CASSDGIVGYSYTF.

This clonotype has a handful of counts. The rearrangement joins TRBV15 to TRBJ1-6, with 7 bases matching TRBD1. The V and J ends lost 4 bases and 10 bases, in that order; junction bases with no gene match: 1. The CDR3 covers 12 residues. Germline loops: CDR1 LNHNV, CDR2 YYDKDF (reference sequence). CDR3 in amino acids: CATSTGQSPLHF. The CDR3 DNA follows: TGTGCCACCAGCACGGGACAGTCACCCCTCCACTTT.

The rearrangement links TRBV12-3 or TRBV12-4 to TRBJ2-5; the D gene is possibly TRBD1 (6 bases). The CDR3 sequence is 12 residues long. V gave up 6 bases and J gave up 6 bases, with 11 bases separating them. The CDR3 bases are TGTGCCAGCAGACAGGGTTGGCAGACCCAGTACTTC. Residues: CASRQGWQTQYF.

CDR3: CASSYPTGGYSNQPQHF. The CDR3 DNA is TGTGCCAGCAGTTACCCCACCGGGGGGTACAGCAATCAGCCCCAGCATTTT. The gene calls are TRBV6-2 or TRBV6-3 and TRBJ1-5; maybe TRBD1 (5 bases). The CDR3 has 17 residues. Trimming shortened V by 2 bases and J by 1 base, and 15 bases separated the two germline ends. CDR1 is MNHEY, CDR2 SVGEGT, per germline.

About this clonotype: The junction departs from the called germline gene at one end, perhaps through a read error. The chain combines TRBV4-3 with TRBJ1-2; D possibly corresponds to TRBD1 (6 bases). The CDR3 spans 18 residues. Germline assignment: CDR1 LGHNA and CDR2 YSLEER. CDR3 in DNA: TGCCCCAGCAGCCAGGAAACAGGGCTACAGAGGTCTAACTATGGCTACACCTTC. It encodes CPSSQETGLQRSNYGYTF.

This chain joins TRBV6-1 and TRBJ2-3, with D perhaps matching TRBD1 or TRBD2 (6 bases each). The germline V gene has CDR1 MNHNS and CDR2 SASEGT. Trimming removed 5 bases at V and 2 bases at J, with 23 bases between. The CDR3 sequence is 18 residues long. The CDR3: CASSTPSRRGASTDTQYF. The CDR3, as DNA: TGTGCCAGCAGTACCCCTTCCAGGAGGGGGGCGTCCACAGATACGCAGTATTTT.

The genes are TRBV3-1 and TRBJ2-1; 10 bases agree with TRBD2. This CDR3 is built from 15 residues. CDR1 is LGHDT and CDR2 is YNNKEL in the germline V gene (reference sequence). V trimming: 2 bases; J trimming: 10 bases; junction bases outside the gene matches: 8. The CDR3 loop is CASSQRVAGGSEQFF. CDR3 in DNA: TGTGCCAGCAGCCAAAGGGTAGCGGGAGGATCGGAGCAGTTCTTC.